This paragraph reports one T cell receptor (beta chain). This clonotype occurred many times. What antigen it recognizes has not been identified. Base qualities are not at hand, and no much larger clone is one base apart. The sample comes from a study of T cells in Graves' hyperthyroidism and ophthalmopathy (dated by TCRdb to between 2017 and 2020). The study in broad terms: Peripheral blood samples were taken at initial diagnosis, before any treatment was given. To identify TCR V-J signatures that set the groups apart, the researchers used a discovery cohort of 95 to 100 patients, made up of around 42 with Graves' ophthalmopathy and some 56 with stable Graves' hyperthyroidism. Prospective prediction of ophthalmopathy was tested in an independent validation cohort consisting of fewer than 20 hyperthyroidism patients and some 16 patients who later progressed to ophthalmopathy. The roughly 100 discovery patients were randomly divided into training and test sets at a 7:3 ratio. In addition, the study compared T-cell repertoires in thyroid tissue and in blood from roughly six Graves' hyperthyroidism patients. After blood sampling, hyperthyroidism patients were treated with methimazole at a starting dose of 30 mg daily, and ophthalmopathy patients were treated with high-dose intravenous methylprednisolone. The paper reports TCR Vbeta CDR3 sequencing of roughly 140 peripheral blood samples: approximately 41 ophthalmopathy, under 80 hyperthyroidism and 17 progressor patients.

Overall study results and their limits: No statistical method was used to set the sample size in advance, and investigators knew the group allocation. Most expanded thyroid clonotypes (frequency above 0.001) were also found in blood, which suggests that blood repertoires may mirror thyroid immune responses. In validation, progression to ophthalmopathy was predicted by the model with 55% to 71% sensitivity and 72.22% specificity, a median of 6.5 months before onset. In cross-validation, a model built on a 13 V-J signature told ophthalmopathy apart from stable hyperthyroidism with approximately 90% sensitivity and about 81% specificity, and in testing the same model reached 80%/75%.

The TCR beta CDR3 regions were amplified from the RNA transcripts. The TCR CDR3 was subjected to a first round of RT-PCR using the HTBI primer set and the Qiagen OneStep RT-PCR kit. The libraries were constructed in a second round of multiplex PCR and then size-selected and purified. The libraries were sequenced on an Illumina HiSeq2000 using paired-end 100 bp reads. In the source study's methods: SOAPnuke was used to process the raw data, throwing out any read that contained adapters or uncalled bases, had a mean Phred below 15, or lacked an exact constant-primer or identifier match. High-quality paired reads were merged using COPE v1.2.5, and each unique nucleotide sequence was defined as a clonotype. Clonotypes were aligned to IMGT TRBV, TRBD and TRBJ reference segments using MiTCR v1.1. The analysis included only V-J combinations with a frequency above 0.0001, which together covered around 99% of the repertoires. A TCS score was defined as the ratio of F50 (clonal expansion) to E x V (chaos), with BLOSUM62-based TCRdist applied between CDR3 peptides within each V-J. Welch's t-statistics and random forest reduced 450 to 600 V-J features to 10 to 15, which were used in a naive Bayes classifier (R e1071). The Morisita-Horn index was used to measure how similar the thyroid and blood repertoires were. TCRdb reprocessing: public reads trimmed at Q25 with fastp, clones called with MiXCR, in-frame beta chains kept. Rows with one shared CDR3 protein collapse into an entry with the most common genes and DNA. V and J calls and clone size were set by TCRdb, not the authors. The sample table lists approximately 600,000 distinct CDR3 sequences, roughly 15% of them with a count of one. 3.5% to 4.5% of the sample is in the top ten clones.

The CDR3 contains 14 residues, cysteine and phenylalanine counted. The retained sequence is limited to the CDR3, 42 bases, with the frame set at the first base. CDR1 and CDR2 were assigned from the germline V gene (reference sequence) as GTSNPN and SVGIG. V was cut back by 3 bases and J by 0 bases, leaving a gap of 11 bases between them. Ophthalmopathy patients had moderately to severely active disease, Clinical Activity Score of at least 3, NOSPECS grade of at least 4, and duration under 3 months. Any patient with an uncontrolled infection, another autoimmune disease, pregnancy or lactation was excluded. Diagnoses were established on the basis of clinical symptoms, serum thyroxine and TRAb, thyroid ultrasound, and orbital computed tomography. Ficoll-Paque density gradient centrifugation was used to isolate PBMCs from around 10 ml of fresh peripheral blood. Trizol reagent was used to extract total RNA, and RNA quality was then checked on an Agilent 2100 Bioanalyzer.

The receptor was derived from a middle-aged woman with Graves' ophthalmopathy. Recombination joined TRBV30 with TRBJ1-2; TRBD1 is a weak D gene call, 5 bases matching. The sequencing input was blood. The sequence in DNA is TGTGCCTGGAGGGGGGGTCGATCTAACTATGGCTACACCTTC. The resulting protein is CAWRGGRSNYGYTF.